This TCR beta chain came from a study of cytomegalovirus exposure and HLA in healthy donors. Study information: Clustering assigned roughly 81% of the 350 to 400 genotyped donors to the Caucasian-associated ancestry cluster. General study results and limits: Prior analysis indicated that the majority of TCR beta V segments exhibited productivity approximately 90% or approximately 30% of the time. The only immune exposure information that was available was CMV serostatus. The study found most TCR sequences rare, yet found some public TCRs in many donors.

With respect to this clone: Its antigen is still unknown.

In the PCR, 60 Vbeta and 13 Jbeta primers were used. Profiling relied on immunoSEQ multiplex PCR, and the TCRdb table lists in-frame clones only, not all of them. The table includes some 150,000 clones, 70% to 80% detected once. Germline V gene data show CDR1 as LNHDA and CDR2 as SQIVND (reference sequence). V was clipped by 5 bases and J by 10 bases, with 15 bases between them. The CDR3 consists of 13 residues. The receptor's source is a man aged 35 to 55 in good health and CMV-seronegative. The V call is TRBV19, the J call TRBJ2-1; TRBD2 is a possible D gene (5 bases). Sequencing was carried out using PBMCs. DNA for the CDR3: TGTGCCAGTAGTCCTCCAGCGGCCCGGGAGCAGTTCTTC. Its protein product is CASSPPAAREQFF.